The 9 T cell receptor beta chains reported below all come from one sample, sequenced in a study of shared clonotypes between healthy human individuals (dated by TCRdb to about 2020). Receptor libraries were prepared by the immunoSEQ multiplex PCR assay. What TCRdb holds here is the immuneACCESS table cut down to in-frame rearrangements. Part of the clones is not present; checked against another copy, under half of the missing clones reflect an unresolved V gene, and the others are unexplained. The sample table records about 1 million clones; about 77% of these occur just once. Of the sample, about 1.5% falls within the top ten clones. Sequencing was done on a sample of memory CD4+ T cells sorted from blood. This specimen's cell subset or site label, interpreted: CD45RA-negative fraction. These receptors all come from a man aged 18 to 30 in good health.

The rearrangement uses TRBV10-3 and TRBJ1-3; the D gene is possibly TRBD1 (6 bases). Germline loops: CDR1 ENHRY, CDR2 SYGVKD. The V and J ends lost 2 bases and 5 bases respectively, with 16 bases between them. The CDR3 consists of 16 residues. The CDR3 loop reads CAISEPEQGKRNTIYF. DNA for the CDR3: TGTGCCATCAGTGAGCCTGAACAGGGTAAAAGAAACACCATATATTTT.

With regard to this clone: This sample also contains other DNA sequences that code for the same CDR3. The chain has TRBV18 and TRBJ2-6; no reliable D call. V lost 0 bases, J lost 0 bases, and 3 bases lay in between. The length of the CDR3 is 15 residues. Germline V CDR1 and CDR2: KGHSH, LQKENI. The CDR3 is CASSPPNSGANVLTF. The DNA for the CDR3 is TGTGCCAGCTCACCACCTAACTCTGGGGCCAACGTCCTGACTTTC.

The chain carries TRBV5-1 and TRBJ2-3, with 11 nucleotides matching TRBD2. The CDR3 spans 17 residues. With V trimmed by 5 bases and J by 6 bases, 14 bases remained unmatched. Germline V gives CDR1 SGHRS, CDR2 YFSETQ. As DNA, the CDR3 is TGCGCCAGCAGGCCTAATAGCGGGGGGGACCCCACGGATACGCAGTATTTT. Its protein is CASRPNSGGDPTDTQYF.

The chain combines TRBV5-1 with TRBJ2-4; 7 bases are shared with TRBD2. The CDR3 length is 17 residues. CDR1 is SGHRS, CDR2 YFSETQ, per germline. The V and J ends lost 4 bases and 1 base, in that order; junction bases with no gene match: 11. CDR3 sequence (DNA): TGCGCCAGCAGCGGTGCGGCGGGGGAAAGGGCCAAAAACATTCAGTACTTC. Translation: CASSGAAGERAKNIQYF. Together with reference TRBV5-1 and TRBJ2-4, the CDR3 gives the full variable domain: KAGVTQTPRYLIKTRGQQVTLSCSPISGHRSVSWYQQTPGQGLQFLFEYFSETQRNKGNFPGRFSGRQFSNSRSEMNVSTLELGDSALYLCASSGAAGERAKNIQYFGAGTRLSVL.

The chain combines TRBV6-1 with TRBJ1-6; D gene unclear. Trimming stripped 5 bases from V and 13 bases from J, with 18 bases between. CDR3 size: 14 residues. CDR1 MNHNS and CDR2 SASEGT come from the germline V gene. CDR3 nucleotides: TGTGCCAGCAGTCGAGCTTCAGGCGGTTGGCCCCTCCACTTT. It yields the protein CASSRASGGWPLHF.

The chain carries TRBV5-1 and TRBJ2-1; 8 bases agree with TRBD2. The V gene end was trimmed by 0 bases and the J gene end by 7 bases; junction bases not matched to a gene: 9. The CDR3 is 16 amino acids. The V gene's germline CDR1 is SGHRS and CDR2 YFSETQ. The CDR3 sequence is CASSLGVIAGRNEQFF. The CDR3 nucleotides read TGCGCCAGCAGCTTGGGGGTAATAGCGGGACGAAATGAGCAGTTCTTC. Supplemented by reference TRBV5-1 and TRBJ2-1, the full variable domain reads KAGVTQTPRYLIKTRGQQVTLSCSPISGHRSVSWYQQTPGQGLQFLFEYFSETQRNKGNFPGRFSGRQFSNSRSEMNVSTLELGDSALYLCASSLGVIAGRNEQFFGPGTRLTVL.

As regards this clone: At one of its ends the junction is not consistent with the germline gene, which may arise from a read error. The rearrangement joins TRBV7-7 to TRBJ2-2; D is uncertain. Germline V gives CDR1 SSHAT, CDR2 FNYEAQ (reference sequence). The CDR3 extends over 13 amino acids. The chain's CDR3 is CASSLGNTGELFF. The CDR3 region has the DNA TGTGCTAGCAGCTTAGGCAACACCGGGGAGCTGTTTTTT.

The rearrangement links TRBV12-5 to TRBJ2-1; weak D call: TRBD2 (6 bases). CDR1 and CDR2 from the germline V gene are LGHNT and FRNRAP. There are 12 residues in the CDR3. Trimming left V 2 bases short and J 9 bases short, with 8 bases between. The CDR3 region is CASGLRGSEQFF. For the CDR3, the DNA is TGTGCTAGTGGTTTGCGGGGGTCTGAGCAGTTCTTC. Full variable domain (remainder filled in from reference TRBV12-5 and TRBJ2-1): DARVTQTPRHKVTEMGQEVTMRCQPILGHNTVFWYRQTMMQGLELLAYFRNRAPLDDSGMPKDRFSAEMPDATLATLKIQPSEPRDSAVYFCASGLRGSEQFFGPGTRLTVL.

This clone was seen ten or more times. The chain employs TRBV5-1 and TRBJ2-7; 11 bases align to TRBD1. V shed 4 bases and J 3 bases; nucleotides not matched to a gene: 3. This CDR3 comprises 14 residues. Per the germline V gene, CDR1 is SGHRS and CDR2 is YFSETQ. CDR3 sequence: CASSPGTGGYEQYF. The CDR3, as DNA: TGCGCCAGCAGCCCCGGGACAGGGGGCTACGAGCAGTACTTC.